This TCR beta chain was observed in a study of CD8+CD57+ T cells in acquired aplastic anemia. Study-level background: 3.2 ug was the average amount of DNA from sorted CD4+ and CD8+ cells. Findings and limits, study-wide: Patients had twenty-nine CD8+ CDR3 sequences in common with controls (the shared set).

The template used for profiling TCR beta VDJ and CDR3 was genomic DNA. TCRdb re-called the reads with MiXCR, one entry per CDR3 protein. The profile covers 40,000 to 50,000 distinct CDR3 sequences, with approximately 78% appearing a single time and roughly 34% taken by the ten largest. Details on this clonotype: Its antigen remains unknown.

The CDR3 has 14 residues. With 7 bases removed from V and 7 bases from J, the gap between germline ends came to 14 bases. Looked up from germline, CDR1 is SNHLY and CDR2 is FYNNEI. The V gene is TRBV2, the J gene TRBJ1-6; D ambiguous. The receptor comes from a human donor in good health, serving as a control. The sequenced sample consisted of sorted CD4+, CD8+, or CD8+CD57+ T cells (not recorded which) from PBMCs. CDR3 sequence (DNA): TGTGCCAGCAACCAGGCGGGGTACAATTCACCCCTCCACTTT. This gives the protein CASNQAGYNSPLHF.